The subject of this entry is one T cell receptor (beta chain). CDR3 length equals 14 residues. Between the trimmed V and J ends, which lost 5 bases and 3 bases, there was a span of 14 bases. CDR1 and CDR2 from the germline V gene are SEHNR and FQNEAQ (reference sequence). The data belong to a study of T cells in Graves' hyperthyroidism and ophthalmopathy. TCR beta CDR3 region amplification was performed from RNA transcripts. The TCR CDR3 first-round RT-PCR relied on the HTBI primer set. TCRdb re-called the multiplex PCR reads with MiXCR, one entry per CDR3 protein. The profile shows about 380,000 distinct CDR3 sequences, approximately 12% of them singletons.

The TCR originated in a young man with Graves' hyperthyroidism that later progressed to Graves' ophthalmopathy. The sequenced material came from blood. The chain joins TRBV7-9 to TRBJ2-7; D might be TRBD1 (6 bases). The CDR3 nucleotides read TGTGCCAGCAGCCCGAGGGACAAGATCTACGAGCAGTACTTC. Protein: CASSPRDKIYEQYF.